Listed below are T cell receptor beta chains from one sample, sequenced in a study of blood T cell repertoires in COVID-19. The data were produced by immunoSEQ multiplex PCR, yet TCRdb's version contains in-frame clones alone and is incomplete. The repertoire consists of around 150,000 clones, with around 84% occurring once and the leading ten covering approximately 19%. Sequencing used peripheral blood. All receptors derive from a woman older than 75 with acute or convalescent COVID-19. Both conserved end residues are part of each CDR3. The order of the fields is V gene, J gene, CDR3 protein.

TRBV2	TRBJ1-1	CASSEAVDGQGAFF
TRBV7-9	TRBJ1-2	CASSFWRGSGYTF
TRBV9	TRBJ2-7	CASSRTGATYEQYF
TRBV28	TRBJ2-1	CASSLLGQASNYNEQFF
TRBV14	TRBJ1-1	CASSQRTGARTEAFF
TRBV6-6	TRBJ2-2	CASSYRQGGTGELFF
TRBV7-2	TRBJ2-3	CASSLLAGATTDTQYF
TRBV27	TRBJ1-6	CASSLKGRDSPLHF
TRBV9	TRBJ1-5	CASSAQVGDQPQHF
TRBV5-8	TRBJ2-5	CASSLRPGSQETQYF
TRBV11-2	TRBJ1-4	CASSLEGLGGEKLFF
TRBV28	TRBJ1-5	CASSIHSNQPQHF
TRBV18	TRBJ1-1	CASSPGQDTEAFF
TRBV19	TRBJ1-4	CASSPTFRTAINEKLFF
TRBV7-7	TRBJ2-2	CASSLAPSTGELFF
TRBV19	TRBJ2-1	CASTPIRDGGTRRWKAYNEQFF
TRBV6-5	TRBJ2-1	CASTKGAGLGEQFF
TRBV4-2	TRBJ1-1	CASSQDLGAVTEAFF
TRBV28	TRBJ2-3	CASSTTGGPTDTQYF
TRBV5-1	TRBJ1-2	CASSENQGGYGYTF
TRBV5-4	TRBJ1-1	CASSSPGGEAFF
TRBV7-3	TRBJ2-3	CASSSGDADTQYF
TRBV6-6	TRBJ1-2	CASSVADGYTF
TRBV7-9	TRBJ2-7	CASSFTTGQGAHEQYF
TRBV18	TRBJ1-1	CASSPPAGGGNTEAFF
TRBV6-5	TRBJ1-6	CASTRQSYNSPLHF
TRBV28	TRBJ2-5	CASRGQGGQETQYF
TRBV19	TRBJ1-4	CASTRGGTNEKLFF
TRBV4-1	TRBJ1-4	CASSRTGATNEKLFF
TRBV7-8	TRBJ2-7	CASSLTGTEQYF
TRBV5-1	TRBJ1-4	CASSWRAGGEKLFF
TRBV19	TRBJ1-2	CASRGTGRNYGYTF
TRBV6-6	TRBJ2-5	CASSHIQGLETQYF
TRBV4-1	TRBJ1-5	CASSHVLKTAGQPQHF
TRBV12-5	TRBJ2-7	CASGASGQGASEQYF
TRBV7-2	TRBJ1-2	CASSPRRNYGYTF
TRBV5-1	TRBJ1-1	CASSLGAEAFF
TRBV5-5	TRBJ2-7	CASSFTGTTAYEQYF
TRBV7-2	TRBJ2-7	CASSLVASGRSRGSEQYF
TRBV10-3	TRBJ1-5	CAISTGSPSNQPQHF
TRBV29-1	TRBJ2-3	CSVDRGGTDTQYF
TRBV18	TRBJ2-7	CASSRDRDSHYEQYF
TRBV27	TRBJ2-7	CASSLSRRASYEQYF
TRBV18	TRBJ1-2	CASSAGTGNYGYTF